The present T cell receptor (beta chain) was sequenced within a study of patients and donors after allogeneic stem cell transplantation. MiXCR, applied by TCRdb to the RT-PCR reads, yields one record per CDR3 protein. Of approximately 24,000 distinct CDR3 sequences in the sample, around 40% were seen once. This clonotype originated in a human donor who was either an allogeneic HSCT recipient or a stem cell or donor lymphocyte infusion donor (not recorded which). It is not recorded whose cells these are; they may come from a transplant donor. Sequenced: blood, either unsorted or a sorted T cell fraction (not recorded which).

CDR3 in amino acids: CASSLRGLYEQYF. CDR3 in DNA: TGCGCCAGCAGCTTACGGGGGCTTTACGAGCAGTACTTC. V usage is TRBV5-1 and J usage is TRBJ2-7; D could derive from TRBD1 or TRBD2 (6 bases each). Trimming cost V 2 bases and J 4 bases, with 10 bases left between them. This CDR3 contains 13 residues. Germline V gene data show CDR1 as SGHRS and CDR2 as YFSETQ.